This T cell receptor beta chain was recovered during a study of blood T cell repertoires in COVID-19. Study-level information: Donors in the United States, Italy and Spain gave samples during acute or convalescent COVID-19. T cells, B-cell-depleted T cells, or PBMCs provided the cDNA or gDNA that served as material.

Data came from immunoSEQ multiplex PCR; TCRdb stores just in-frame clones and leaves some out. This sample has about 230,000 clones, with around 84% found just once. One Seattle source followed patients from active infection through their disease course. The clonotype was recovered from a man aged 50-60 years with COVID-19, enrolled during active disease. Sequencing was done on a sample of peripheral blood.

The CDR3 is CASSIATGGRAADTQYF. CDR3 coding DNA: TGTGCCAGTAGTATAGCCACTGGCGGGAGGGCCGCAGATACGCAGTATTTT. The rearrangement uses TRBV19 and TRBJ2-3; 9 bases line up with TRBD2. This CDR3 is 17 amino acids long. Germline CDR1 reads LNHDA; CDR2 reads SQIVND (reference sequence). After removal of 1 base from V and 4 bases from J, the junction contained 9 bases not matched to a gene.